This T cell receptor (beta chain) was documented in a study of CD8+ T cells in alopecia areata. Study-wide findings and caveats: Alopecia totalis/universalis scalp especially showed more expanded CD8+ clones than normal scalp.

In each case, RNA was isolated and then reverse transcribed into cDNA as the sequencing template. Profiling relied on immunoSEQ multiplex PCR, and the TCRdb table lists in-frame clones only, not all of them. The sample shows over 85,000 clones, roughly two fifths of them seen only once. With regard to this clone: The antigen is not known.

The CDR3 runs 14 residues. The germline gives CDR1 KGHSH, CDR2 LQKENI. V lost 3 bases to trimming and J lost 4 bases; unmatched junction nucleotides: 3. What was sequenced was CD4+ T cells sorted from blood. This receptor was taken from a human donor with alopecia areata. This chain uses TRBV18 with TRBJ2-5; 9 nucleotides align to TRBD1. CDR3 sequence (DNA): TGTGCCAGCTCACCGGGACAGGGTGGAGAGACCCAGTACTTC. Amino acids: CASSPGQGGETQYF.